The 20 T cell receptor beta chains in this list originate from one sample, sequenced in a study of shared clonotypes between healthy human individuals. Cells designated naive CD8 were CD45RO-negative and were positively selected for CCR7, with terminally differentiated effector memory CD45RA+ cells excluded. The repertoire was sequenced with immunoSEQ multiplex PCR; TCRdb's copy has only in-frame clones and lacks some. The top ten hold 1.5% to 2% of the sample, which has approximately 2,200,000 clones, about 92% seen once. The sequenced sample consisted of naive CD8+ T cells from PBMCs. These receptors were obtained from a man between 18 and 35 years old in good health. Some clones in this sample may be carry-over from other donors' samples.

This clone was recorded once. The chain employs TRBV25-1 and TRBJ2-7; 10 nucleotides line up with TRBD1. The CDR3 spans 14 residues. Germline CDR1 MGHDK, CDR2 SYGVNS. With V trimmed by 4 bases and J by 3 bases, 3 bases remained unmatched. DNA of the CDR3: TGTGCCAGCAGTGTCGGGACAGGGGACTACGAGCAGTACTTC. Residues: CASSVGTGDYEQYF.

This clone has a single count. This chain links TRBV27 with TRBJ2-5; no reliable D call. V was clipped by 6 bases and J by 2 bases, with 19 bases between them. Germline CDR1 is MNHEY and CDR2 is SMNVEV (reference sequence). The length of the CDR3 is 16 residues. The CDR3 nucleotides read TGTGCCAGCAGCTTCGTCCCAGACATTTATCAAGAGACCCAGTACTTC. This translates into CASSFVPDIYQETQYF.

The rearrangement uses TRBV11-2 and TRBJ2-6, with D unresolved. Germline V gene lookup returns CDR1 SGHAT and CDR2 FQNNGV. This CDR3 comprises 15 residues. V shed 5 bases and J shed 5 bases, with 13 bases lying between them. The CDR3 loop reads CASSLVGLRANVLTF. The CDR3 nucleotides read TGTGCCAGCAGCCTCGTGGGATTGAGGGCCAACGTCCTGACTTTC.

Details on this clone: The same CDR3 arises from other DNA sequences in this sample as well. This rearrangement joins TRBV7-9 to TRBJ1-3; D may be TRBD1 (6 bases). V was trimmed by 4 bases and J by 0 bases, leaving 10 bases between them. Germline values: CDR1 SEHNR, CDR2 FQNEAQ (reference sequence). The CDR3 is 15 residues long. DNA for the CDR3: TGTGCCAGCAGCTCCAGGGGTAACTCTGGAAACACCATATATTTT. Protein: CASSSRGNSGNTIYF.

The CDR3 nucleotides are TGTGCCAGCAGTTTACTAGCCAGCCTCGAGCAGTACTTC. Protein sequence: CASSLLASLEQYF. The V and J genes are TRBV27 and TRBJ2-7; possible D gene TRBD2, 5 bases. Germline values: CDR1 MNHEY, CDR2 SMNVEV (reference sequence). The CDR3 has 13 residues. Trimming cost V 2 bases and J 6 bases, with 11 bases left between them.

V gene TRBV7-6 combines with J gene TRBJ2-7; 9 nucleotides match TRBD2. Germline values: CDR1 SGHVS, CDR2 FNYEAQ. With 5 bases clipped from V and 4 bases from J, the junction kept 9 bases outside the gene matches. CDR3 length equals 15 residues. The CDR3 sequence: CASSPEGLATYEQYF. The CDR3 DNA follows: TGTGCCAGCAGCCCCGAGGGACTAGCTACTTACGAGCAGTACTTC.

In its sample, this clone was seen once. V usage is TRBV30 and J usage is TRBJ1-4; maybe TRBD1 (5 bases). V lost 5 bases and J lost 8, with 18 bases in between. This CDR3 is built from 14 residues. Germline lookup yields CDR1 GTSNPN and CDR2 SVGIG (reference sequence). CDR3 in amino acids: CAWLPGTAEEKLFF. CDR3 bases: TGTGCCTGGCTTCCCGGGACGGCGGAAGAAAAACTGTTTTTT.

The rearrangement uses TRBV29-1 and TRBJ2-1; D unclear. This CDR3 has 12 amino acids. V lost 6 bases to trimming and J lost 10 bases, with 16 bases between them. The V gene's germline CDR1 is SQVTM and CDR2 ANQGSEA. CDR3 loop: CSVRKDNREQFF. The CDR3 DNA reads TGCAGCGTCCGAAAAGACAACAGAGAGCAGTTCTTC.

The rearrangement uses TRBV27 and TRBJ2-2, with D perhaps matching TRBD1 or TRBD2 (5 bases each). CDR3 length: 16 residues. V was shortened by 5 bases and J by 0 bases, with 13 bases between the two germline ends. Germline-derived CDR1 and CDR2 are MNHEY and SMNVEV (reference sequence). The CDR3 region has the DNA TGTGCCAGCAGTCCCCGGGGCAGGACGAACACCGGGGAGCTGTTTTTT. Its protein product is CASSPRGRTNTGELFF.

This clone was found once. The chain joins TRBV4-1 to TRBJ2-3; 11 positions agree with TRBD2. In germline, CDR1 is MGHRA, CDR2 YSYEKL. The V gene end was trimmed by 4 bases and the J gene end by 4 bases; junction bases not matched to a gene: 16. The CDR3 is 19 residues long. The CDR3 region is CASSRLPGVAGGEADTQYF. The CDR3 bases are TGCGCCAGCAGCCGCCTTCCCGGGGTAGCGGGAGGGGAGGCAGATACGCAGTATTTT.

The V and J genes are TRBV28 and TRBJ2-3; either TRBD1 or TRBD2 may fit D (5 bases each). Trimming pared 2 bases from V and 3 bases from J, leaving 12 bases between. The CDR3 extends over 15 amino acids. Germline CDR1 is MDHEN and CDR2 is SYDVKM. CDR3 amino acids: CASSLGGIYTDTQYF. CDR3 DNA: TGTGCCAGCAGTTTAGGGGGAATTTATACAGATACGCAGTATTTT.

This chain uses TRBV28 with TRBJ1-3, with D possibly matching TRBD1 (6 bases). Germline CDR1 is MDHEN and CDR2 is SYDVKM. The CDR3 totals 19 residues. Trimming pared 7 bases from V and 0 bases from J, leaving 25 bases between. The CDR3 protein is CASIRRFRGGSPSGNTIYF. DNA for the CDR3: TGTGCCAGCATAAGGCGGTTCAGGGGAGGGAGCCCCTCTGGAAACACCATATATTTT.

This clone was detected a few times. The rearrangement links TRBV18 to TRBJ1-1; D gene uncertain. The CDR3 extends over 16 amino acids. The V gene's germline CDR1 is KGHSH and CDR2 LQKENI. With 0 bases removed from V and 2 bases from J, the gap between germline ends came to 13 bases. The CDR3 loop is CASSPPSWQENTEAFF. The CDR3, as DNA: TGTGCCAGCTCACCACCATCCTGGCAGGAAAACACTGAAGCTTTCTTT. The entire variable domain, with the rest obtained from reference TRBV18 and TRBJ1-1, is as follows: NAGVMQNPRHLVRRRGQEARLRCSPMKGHSHVYWYRQLPEEGLKFMVYLQKENIIDESGMPKERFSAEFPKEGPSILRIQQVVRGDSAAYFCASSPPSWQENTEAFFGQGTRLTVV.

The chain has TRBV28 and TRBJ1-5; D is uncertain. The germline V gene encodes CDR1 MDHEN and CDR2 SYDVKM. This CDR3 is 16 amino acids long. The germline V and J ends were trimmed by 2 bases and 0 bases, with 11 bases remaining between them. The CDR3 DNA reads as TGTGCCAGCAGTTTACAAGGAATCTATAGCAATCAGCCCCAGCATTTT. Protein product: CASSLQGIYSNQPQHF.

The chain uses TRBV7-9 and TRBJ1-5; possible D gene TRBD1, 5 bases. V was shortened by 5 bases and J by 5 bases, with 10 bases between the two germline ends. The CDR3 spans 13 residues. Germline CDR1 SEHNR, CDR2 FQNEAQ (reference sequence). The chain's CDR3 is CASSGGEYQPQHF. The CDR3 DNA is TGTGCCAGCAGCGGAGGGGAGTATCAGCCCCAGCATTTT.

The gene calls are TRBV19 and TRBJ2-1, with 7 positions matching TRBD2. V dropped 3 bases and J dropped 2; count of bases not matched to a gene: 4. The length of the CDR3 is 15 residues. In germline, CDR1 is LNHDA, CDR2 SQIVND (reference sequence). The CDR3 sequence: CASSIRGGTYNEQFF. The CDR3 DNA sequence: TGTGCCAGTAGTATTCGGGGAGGGACCTACAATGAGCAGTTCTTC. The full variable domain, in which reference TRBV19 and TRBJ2-1 provide the parts outside the CDR3, is DGGITQSPKYLFRKEGQNVTLSCEQNLNHDAMYWYRQDPGQGLRLIYYSQIVNDFQKGDIAEGYSVSREKKESFPLTVTSAQKNPTAFYLCASSIRGGTYNEQFFGPGTRLTVL.

V and J are TRBV27 and TRBJ2-7; 10 nucleotides agree with TRBD2. Per germline, CDR1 MNHEY and CDR2 SMNVEV (reference sequence). CDR3 length equals 14 residues. Trimming removed 7 bases from V and 6 bases from J; junction bases left unmatched: 9. The CDR3 spells CASTPLAGVIEQYF. The DNA for the CDR3 is TGTGCCAGCACGCCTCTAGCGGGAGTGATCGAGCAGTACTTC.

V gene TRBV9 combines with J gene TRBJ2-2, with 9 bases fitting TRBD2. Germline V CDR1 and CDR2: SGDLS, YYNGEE. The CDR3 spans 16 residues. After removal of 2 bases from V and 8 bases from J, the junction contained 10 bases not matched to a gene. This CDR3 reads CASSVYAGTSYGELFF. In DNA, the CDR3 is TGTGCCAGCAGCGTTTACGCCGGGACTAGCTATGGGGAGCTGTTTTTT.

The chain carries TRBV7-6 and TRBJ2-1; 10 bases fit TRBD2. Germline CDR1 SGHVS, CDR2 FNYEAQ. V gave up 2 bases and J gave up 6 bases; unmatched junction bases: 4. The CDR3 totals 15 residues. The CDR3 DNA follows: TGTGCCAGCAGCTTAAGCGGGAGGGCCGTCAATGAGCAGTTCTTC. Translated, it gives CASSLSGRAVNEQFF. Variable domain in full (rest from reference TRBV7-6 and TRBJ2-1): GAGVSQSPRYKVTKRGQDVALRCDPISGHVSLYWYRQALGQGPEFLTYFNYEAQQDKSGLPNDRFSAERPEGSISTLTIQRTEQRDSAMYRCASSLSGRAVNEQFFGPGTRLTVL.

The chain couples TRBV9 to TRBJ2-1, with 7 nucleotides matching TRBD2. The germline CDR1 and CDR2 sequences are SGDLS and YYNGEE. This CDR3 region has 13 residues. The V gene end was trimmed by 2 bases and the J gene end by 10 bases; junction bases not matched to a gene: 6. The DNA of the CDR3 is TGTGCCAGCAGCGTGAGACTGCGGGGGGAGCAGTTCTTC. It encodes CASSVRLRGEQFF. Supplemented by reference TRBV9 and TRBJ2-1, the full variable domain reads DSGVTQTPKHLITATGQRVTLRCSPRSGDLSVYWYQQSLDQGLQFLIQYYNGEERAKGNILERFSAQQFPDLHSELNLSSLELGDSALYFCASSVRLRGEQFFGPGTRLTVL.